These 26 T cell receptor beta chains were all obtained from the same sample, sequenced in a study of T cell changes during pregnancy in multiple sclerosis. Libraries were prepared by immunoSEQ multiplex PCR; TCRdb keeps only in-frame clonotypes and omits some of them. The data contain just over 65,000 clones, roughly nine tenths of them seen just once; the ten biggest clones take up more than 0.75%. The material sequenced was peripheral blood, taken in the second trimester of pregnancy. These receptors came from a female donor with multiple sclerosis, enrolled in a pregnancy study.

In this sample, this clone turned up a few times. The chain uses TRBV10-1 and TRBJ1-1; D perhaps matches TRBD1 (5 bases). This CDR3 has 15 residues. The germline V and J ends were trimmed by 8 bases and 0 bases, with 16 bases remaining between them. Germline V lookup: CDR1 WNHNN, CDR2 SYGVQD (reference sequence). The CDR3 reads CASLGGTRMNTEAFF. The CDR3 nucleotides read TGCGCCAGCCTAGGCGGGACCAGAATGAACACTGAAGCTTTCTTT.

V gene TRBV18 combines with J gene TRBJ1-5; 8 bases align to TRBD1. CDR1 and CDR2 (germline): KGHSH, LQKENI. This CDR3 comprises 18 residues. With V trimmed by 6 bases and J by 2 bases, 15 bases remained unmatched. The CDR3, as DNA: TGTGCCAGCTCTTCAACCACCCCCAGGGGGCATGGCAATCAGCCCCAGCATTTT. Encoded protein: CASSSTTPRGHGNQPQHF.

The chain links TRBV5-1 to TRBJ2-1, with 7 bases fitting TRBD2. Trimming at V came to 2 bases and at J to 7 bases, leaving 6 bases not matched to a gene. There are 14 residues in the CDR3. The germline V gene has CDR1 SGHRS and CDR2 YFSETQ. CDR3 coding DNA: TGCGCCAGCAGCTTCCTTTGGGGGGGGAATGAGCAGTTCTTC. Translating gives CASSFLWGGNEQFF.

The J gene is TRBJ2-7, the V gene TRBV14, with 8 bases lining up with TRBD1. Germline lookup yields CDR1 SGHDN and CDR2 FVKESK. Trimming cost V 2 bases and J 3 bases; bases outside gene matches: 6. There are 15 residues in the CDR3. CDR3 loop: CASSQRTGPFYEQYF. In DNA, the CDR3 is TGTGCCAGCAGCCAACGGACAGGGCCCTTCTACGAGCAGTACTTC.

The chain has TRBV4-3 and TRBJ2-1; no reliable D call. The V end was cut by 0 bases, the J end by 0 bases, with 9 bases between. The CDR3 runs 16 residues. The germline CDR1 and CDR2 sequences are LGHNA and YSLEER. The CDR3 protein is CASSQDWLSSYNEQFF. The CDR3, as DNA: TGCGCCAGCAGCCAAGATTGGTTGAGCTCCTACAATGAGCAGTTCTTC.

The chain combines TRBV5-5 with TRBJ2-5, with D possibly being TRBD1 (7 bases). The CDR3 extends over 15 amino acids. Looked up from germline, CDR1 is SGHKS and CDR2 is YYEKEE (reference sequence). Trimming removed 4 bases at V and 1 base at J, with 14 bases between. The CDR3 here is CASSGGTAAQETQYF. In DNA, the CDR3 is TGTGCCAGCAGCGGAGGGACAGCGGCCCAAGAGACCCAGTACTTC.

The chain links TRBV5-1 to TRBJ2-3; TRBD1 aligns across 8 bases. The CDR3 has 16 amino acids. Trimming cost V 2 bases and J 4 bases; bases outside gene matches: 9. The germline gives CDR1 SGHRS, CDR2 YFSETQ. The CDR3 spells CASSFVRTGIADTQYF. CDR3 nucleotide sequence: TGCGCCAGCAGCTTTGTGAGGACAGGGATAGCAGATACGCAGTATTTT.

The chain couples TRBV25-1 to TRBJ1-2; D is unresolved. V was shortened by 4 bases and J by 2 bases, with 11 bases between the two germline ends. CDR3 length: 14 residues. Germline V CDR1 and CDR2: MGHDK, SYGVNS. Written as DNA, the CDR3 is TGTGCCAGCAGTGCCATGGGGAGAAACTATGGCTACACCTTC. Amino acid sequence: CASSAMGRNYGYTF.

This clone appeared once. The V gene is TRBV5-1, the J gene TRBJ1-1; unclear D gene. CDR3 length: 14 amino acids. CDR1 is SGHRS, CDR2 YFSETQ, per germline. The V and J ends lost 4 bases and 1 base respectively, with 11 bases between them. CDR3 DNA: TGCGCCAGCAGCCAATTCGCAGGGAACACTGAAGCTTTCTTT. Translation gives CASSQFAGNTEAFF.

This chain joins TRBV7-6 and TRBJ2-5; 7 bases map to TRBD1. J gave up 5 bases and V 5 bases, and 20 bases lay outside the gene matches. The CDR3 spans 18 residues. Germline lookup yields CDR1 SGHVS and CDR2 FNYEAQ. In DNA, the CDR3 is TGTGCCAGCAGCCTCCGAGGGGGCGCGAGGGTGGAATGGGAGACCCAGTACTTC. It translates to CASSLRGGARVEWETQYF.

The chain employs TRBV6-1 and TRBJ1-2, with a weak D call TRBD1 (6 bases). The V gene lost 4 bases and the J gene lost 5 bases, with 17 bases spanning the gap. Germline CDR1 is MNHNS and CDR2 is SASEGT. The CDR3 runs 15 residues. The CDR3 sequence: CASSALQGSGYGYTF. The DNA for the CDR3 is TGTGCCAGCAGTGCCCTACAGGGTTCTGGGTATGGCTACACCTTC.

This chain joins TRBV10-1 and TRBJ2-5; 7 bases agree with TRBD1. V shed 6 bases, J shed 4 bases, and the junction held 8 bases outside the gene matches. Per germline, CDR1 WNHNN and CDR2 SYGVQD (reference sequence). The CDR3 is 14 amino acids. The CDR3 DNA reads TGCGCCAGCAGACACAGGGGTGGGGGAGAGACCCAGTACTTC. It codes for CASRHRGGGETQYF.

The rearrangement links TRBV7-2 to TRBJ1-4, with 10 positions matching TRBD1. This CDR3 has 16 residues. With V trimmed by 1 base and J by 7 bases, 6 bases remained unmatched. From germline, CDR1 is SGHTA and CDR2 FQGNSA. This CDR3 reads CASSLGQGALGEKLFF. Written as DNA, the CDR3 is TGTGCCAGCAGCTTAGGACAGGGGGCGCTAGGTGAAAAACTGTTTTTT.

This clone was seen a single time. CDR3 sequence reads: CAWTYPQEGRRYF. The CDR3 bases are TGTGCCTGGACCTACCCGCAGGAAGGTAGACGGTACTTC. This rearrangement joins TRBV30 to TRBJ2-7; no definite D call. Looked up from germline, CDR1 is GTSNPN and CDR2 is SVGIG (reference sequence). The CDR3 is 13 residues long. Deletions cut 4 bases from V and 12 bases from J, with 22 bases between.

The chain has TRBV18 and TRBJ2-2; D not certain. This CDR3 is 16 amino acids long. Trimming removed 3 bases from V and 1 base from J, with 12 bases in between. Germline CDR1 KGHSH, CDR2 LQKENI. The CDR3 sequence: CASSPTFPLNTGELFF. The CDR3, as DNA: TGTGCCAGCTCACCGACATTCCCATTGAACACCGGGGAGCTGTTTTTT.

The chain is built from TRBV4-2 and TRBJ2-1; 14 bases fit TRBD2. The V and J ends lost 4 bases and 5 bases, in that order; junction bases with no gene match: 7. The V gene's germline CDR1 is LGHNA and CDR2 YNFKEQ. The CDR3 totals 17 residues. The CDR3: CASSRTSGGTLNNEQFF. In DNA, the CDR3 is TGTGCCAGCAGCCGGACTAGCGGGGGGACCTTAAACAATGAGCAGTTCTTC.

This chain joins TRBV9 and TRBJ2-7; 9 nucleotides align to TRBD1. The CDR3 has 15 amino acids. Germline lookup yields CDR1 SGDLS and CDR2 YYNGEE. The junction had 5 bases not matched to a gene; V was cut back by 0 bases and J by 4 bases. The CDR3 region is CASSVATGGLYEQYF. For the CDR3, the DNA is TGTGCCAGCAGCGTAGCTACAGGGGGCTTGTACGAGCAGTACTTC.

The rearrangement links TRBV6-5 to TRBJ2-7; a possible D gene is TRBD1 (6 bases). This CDR3 is 14 amino acids long. With 6 bases removed from V and 2 bases from J, the gap between germline ends came to 14 bases. The germline CDR1 and CDR2 sequences are MNHEY and SVGAGI. Here the CDR3 DNA reads TGTGCCAGCAGGAAGATTGGACAGACCTACGAGCAGTACTTC. Encoded protein: CASRKIGQTYEQYF.

V gene TRBV7-2 combines with J gene TRBJ2-1; TRBD2 matches at 9 bases. The J segment lost 0 bases and the V segment lost 7 bases, leaving 13 bases of the junction unmatched. The germline gives CDR1 SGHTA, CDR2 FQGNSA. This CDR3 has 18 amino acids. CDR3 nucleotides: TGTGCCAGCAATCAGGGGGGGAGTAGCGGGAGCTCCTACAATGAGCAGTTCTTC. It is translated as CASNQGGSSGSSYNEQFF.

CDR3 bases: TGTGCCAGCCGGGAATGGATACAGGGGGAGTATGAGCAGTTCTTC. Translated: CASREWIQGEYEQFF. This chain connects TRBV6-1 to TRBJ2-1, with TRBD1 matching over 8 bases. Germline V CDR1 and CDR2: MNHNS, SASEGT. The CDR3 loop spans 15 amino acids. J lost 8 bases, V lost 8 bases, and 14 bases had no gene match.

The chain combines TRBV7-2 with TRBJ2-2; no clear D gene. This CDR3 has 13 amino acids. V was cut by 4 bases and J by 3 bases, with 6 bases left in between. Germline CDR1 SGHTA, CDR2 FQGNSA. The CDR3 region has the DNA TGTGCCAGCAGCTCCCGGTACACCGGGGAGCTGTTTTTT. Amino acids: CASSSRYTGELFF.

This chain links TRBV5-6 with TRBJ2-5; D perhaps matches TRBD2 (7 bases). CDR3 length: 13 amino acids. Germline V gives CDR1 SGHDT, CDR2 YYEEEE. The V end was cut by 4 bases, the J end by 10 bases, with 17 bases between. The CDR3, as DNA: TGTGCCAGCAGCCTGACAGGCCCGGGGGGCCAGTACTTC. It is translated as CASSLTGPGGQYF.

This sequence joins TRBV4-3 and TRBJ2-3; a possible D gene is TRBD1 (6 bases). V shed 1 base and J shed 0 bases, with 11 bases lying between them. The length of the CDR3 is 16 residues. Germline loops: CDR1 LGHNA, CDR2 YSLEER. The CDR3 nucleotides read TGCGCCAGCAGCCAAGGGCAGGGGTATAGCACAGATACGCAGTATTTT. Encoded protein: CASSQGQGYSTDTQYF.

This clone was observed once. The V gene is TRBV7-3, the J gene TRBJ2-7; TRBD1 agrees at 10 bases. V lost 5 bases and J lost 10; bases outside the gene matches: 8. Germline V gene lookup returns CDR1 SGHTA and CDR2 FQGTGA. CDR3 length equals 13 residues. CDR3 residues: CASSLLGTGEQYF. The CDR3 DNA is TGTGCCAGCAGCCTTTTAGGGACAGGGGAACAGTACTTC.

Of note for this clone: Mismatch with germline at one junction end may stem from a read error. The chain couples TRBV30 to TRBJ2-7, with D unclear. CDR1 and CDR2 (germline): GTSNPN, SVGIG (reference sequence). The CDR3 has 15 residues. As DNA, the CDR3 is TGTGCCTGGGGTGTTCTGCAGTTCCCTCCCTACGAGCAGTACTTC. Residues: CAWGVLQFPPYEQYF.

V gene TRBV6-5 combines with J gene TRBJ1-2; D possibly corresponds to TRBD1 (5 bases). The CDR3 length is 14 residues. From germline, CDR1 is MNHEY and CDR2 SVGAGI. Trimming shortened V by 10 bases and J by 7 bases, and 22 bases separated the two germline ends. The CDR3 spells CATSRAGSSGGYTF. For the CDR3, the DNA is TGTGCCACTTCTAGGGCAGGGTCATCGGGTGGCTACACCTTC.